This passage covers 17 T cell receptor beta chains from one sample sequenced in a study of blood T cell repertoires in COVID-19. Sequencing was performed with immunoSEQ multiplex PCR; in TCRdb, only in-frame clones are kept and a portion is missing. This table has 150,000 to 200,000 clones, roughly nine tenths appearing once. The sequenced sample was peripheral blood. The source is a woman between 65 and 79 years old with acute or convalescent COVID-19.

The chain has TRBV19 and TRBJ2-2; 10 nucleotides match TRBD2. The CDR3 runs to 16 residues. Germline V gene data show CDR1 as LNHDA and CDR2 as SQIVND (reference sequence). V gave up 4 bases and J gave up 6 bases; unmatched junction bases: 8. The CDR3 sequence is CASSTTGLALSGELFF. The CDR3, as DNA: TGTGCCAGTAGTACGACGGGACTAGCGCTTTCCGGGGAGCTGTTTTTT.

The chain couples TRBV6-1 to TRBJ2-5; 9 positions agree with TRBD1. V was clipped by 1 base and J by 5 bases; unmatched bases: 14. The germline V gene encodes CDR1 MNHNS and CDR2 SASEGT. There are 18 residues in the CDR3. The DNA of the CDR3 is TGTGCCAGCAGTGAAGAAGGGTGGACAGGGGATTCTAGGGAGACCCAGTACTTC. Its translation is CASSEEGWTGDSRETQYF.

The chain carries TRBV10-3 and TRBJ2-1; TRBD1 is a possible D gene (6 bases). CDR1 is ENHRY, CDR2 SYGVKD, per germline. V was shortened by 0 bases and J by 5 bases, with 23 bases between the two germline ends. The CDR3 is 19 residues long. DNA of the CDR3: TGTGCCATCAGTGAGTCCCCCGTGGACAGTGGTTTGAACAACAATGAGCAGTTCTTC. Residues: CAISESPVDSGLNNNEQFF.

The chain links TRBV3-1 (or the pseudogene TRBV3-2) to TRBJ2-1, with TRBD2 matching over 7 bases. This CDR3 spans 16 amino acids. The V gene's germline CDR1 is LGHDT and CDR2 YNNKEL (reference sequence). The trim removed 0 bases at V and 7 bases at J, leaving 9 bases unmatched. CDR3 protein: CASSQEAGLPPNEQFF. CDR3 DNA sequence: TGTGCCAGCAGCCAAGAAGCGGGACTCCCCCCAAATGAGCAGTTCTTC.

The chain joins TRBV3-1 (or the pseudogene TRBV3-2) to TRBJ1-2; 9 bases map to TRBD1. Trimming took 5 bases from V and 6 from J; bases not matched to a gene: 7. The CDR3 runs 14 residues. Looked up from germline, CDR1 is LGHDT and CDR2 is YNNKEL (reference sequence). This CDR3 is CASSATTGGDGYTF. In nucleotides, the CDR3 is TGTGCCAGCAGCGCAACGACAGGGGGAGATGGCTACACCTTC.

The gene calls are TRBV24-1 and TRBJ2-5; D uncertain. Germline V gene lookup returns CDR1 KGHDR and CDR2 SFDVKD. The CDR3 has 14 amino acids. The germline V and J ends were trimmed by 9 bases and 2 bases, with 15 bases remaining between them. CDR3 loop: CATSSGSQQETQYF. CDR3 bases: TGTGCCACCTCGTCCGGGTCCCAACAAGAGACCCAGTACTTC.

Here the CDR3 reads CASSLGGGPNTGELFF. CDR3 nucleotide sequence: TGTGCCAGCAGCTTGGGGGGAGGGCCGAACACCGGGGAGCTGTTTTTT. V is TRBV5-4 and J is TRBJ2-2, with TRBD2 identical over 7 bases. The germline V gene encodes CDR1 SGHNT and CDR2 YYREEE (reference sequence). The CDR3 contains 16 residues. The V gene end was trimmed by 0 bases and the J gene end by 0 bases; junction bases not matched to a gene: 2.

The chain carries TRBV6-2 or TRBV6-3 and TRBJ2-1, with TRBD2 identical over 7 bases. V trimming: 4 bases; J trimming: 8 bases; junction bases outside the gene matches: 8. The CDR3 extends over 14 amino acids. From germline, CDR1 is MNHEY and CDR2 SVGEGT. The CDR3 spells CASSSAGVAHEQFF. The CDR3 DNA sequence: TGTGCCAGCAGTTCTGCGGGGGTAGCCCATGAGCAGTTCTTC.

This clone was counted a few times. The chain recombines TRBV6-5 with TRBJ1-6; 7 bases agree with TRBD1. Germline values: CDR1 MNHEY, CDR2 SVGAGI. V lost 5 bases and J lost 7; bases outside the gene matches: 8. CDR3 length equals 15 residues. CDR3 sequence: CASSNRGTANSPLHF. CDR3 DNA: TGTGCCAGCAGTAACCGTGGGACAGCCAATTCACCCCTCCACTTT.

V and J are TRBV15 and TRBJ1-2; D call uncertain. CDR3 length: 15 residues. Looked up from germline, CDR1 is LNHNV and CDR2 is YYDKDF (reference sequence). V was trimmed by 0 bases and J by 4 bases, leaving 12 bases between them. This CDR3 reads CATSRDGSGTYGYTF. CDR3 bases: TGTGCCACCAGCAGAGATGGGTCAGGAACCTATGGCTACACCTTC.

The chain links TRBV2 to TRBJ1-2, with 9 bases fitting TRBD1. The length of the CDR3 is 14 residues. Germline assignment: CDR1 SNHLY and CDR2 FYNNEI. V shed 6 bases, J shed 6 bases, and the junction held 8 bases outside the gene matches. CDR3 sequence: CASRAFWTGDGYTF. CDR3 in DNA: TGTGCCAGCAGAGCATTTTGGACAGGGGATGGCTACACCTTC.

V and J are TRBV9 and TRBJ2-7, with TRBD1 identical over 9 bases. This CDR3 has 18 residues. The V segment lost 3 bases and the J segment 2 bases; nucleotides outside the gene matches: 15. Germline V lookup: CDR1 SGDLS, CDR2 YYNGEE. The CDR3, as DNA: TGTGCCAGCAGCGAAGGCATGGGGACAGGGCGCGTACCCTACGAGCAGTACTTC. It yields the protein CASSEGMGTGRVPYEQYF.

This chain joins TRBV29-1 and TRBJ2-3; D might be TRBD1 (5 bases). Trimming cost V 1 base and J 1 base, with 9 bases left between them. The V gene's germline CDR1 is SQVTM and CDR2 ANQGSEA. CDR3 length equals 14 residues. CDR3 protein: CSVEGGSRTDTQYF. CDR3 bases: TGCAGCGTTGAAGGGGGCAGTCGCACAGATACGCAGTATTTT.

This clone was detected once. This sequence joins TRBV28 and TRBJ1-1; the match to TRBD1 covers 9 bases. Germline CDR1 and CDR2: MDHEN and SYDVKM. The junction had 11 bases not matched to a gene; V was cut back by 1 base and J by 8 bases. There are 16 residues in the CDR3. The CDR3 nucleotides read TGTGCCAGCAGTTTATCAGGGACAGGGAAAGGTATCGAAGCTTTCTTT. It specifies CASSLSGTGKGIEAFF.

The chain is built from TRBV6-1 and TRBJ2-5; 11 nucleotides match TRBD2. V shed 1 base and J 5 bases; nucleotides not matched to a gene: 12. The CDR3 has 18 amino acids. Germline assignment: CDR1 MNHNS and CDR2 SASEGT. CDR3 DNA: TGTGCCAGCAGTGAAGAGGCGGTAGCGGGGGGGCCATGGGAGACCCAGTACTTC. It yields the protein CASSEEAVAGGPWETQYF.

This clone has just one count. The CDR3: CASCRGTAHPGYTF. The CDR3 nucleotides are TGTGCCAGCTGCCGCGGGACAGCCCATCCTGGCTACACCTTC. The V gene is TRBV2, the J gene TRBJ1-2, with 7 positions matching TRBD1. Germline lookup yields CDR1 SNHLY and CDR2 FYNNEI. CDR3 length: 14 amino acids. J lost 7 bases, V lost 8 bases, and 13 bases had no gene match.

The sample holds a few counts of this clone. This chain links TRBV25-1 with TRBJ2-7; D gene unclear. The CDR3 covers 11 residues. CDR1 MGHDK and CDR2 SYGVNS come from the germline V gene. The germline V and J ends were trimmed by 6 bases and 3 bases, with 6 bases remaining between them. The CDR3 DNA follows: TGTGCCAGCAGGGAGTACTACGAGCAGTACTTC. Translated: CASREYYEQYF.